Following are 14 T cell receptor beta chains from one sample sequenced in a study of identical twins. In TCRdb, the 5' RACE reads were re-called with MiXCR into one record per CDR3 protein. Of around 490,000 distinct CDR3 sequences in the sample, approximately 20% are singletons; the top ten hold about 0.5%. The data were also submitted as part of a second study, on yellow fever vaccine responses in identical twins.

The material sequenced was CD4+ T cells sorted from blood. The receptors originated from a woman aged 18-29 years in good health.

CDR3 loop: CASSEDRVSQIQYF. DNA of the CDR3: TGTGCCAGCAGTGAAGACAGGGTCTCCCAGATTCAGTACTTC. The chain uses TRBV2 and TRBJ2-4, with D perhaps matching TRBD1 (6 bases). From germline, CDR1 is SNHLY and CDR2 FYNNEI. The CDR3 runs to 14 residues. Trimming left V 1 base short and J 10 bases short, with 14 bases between.

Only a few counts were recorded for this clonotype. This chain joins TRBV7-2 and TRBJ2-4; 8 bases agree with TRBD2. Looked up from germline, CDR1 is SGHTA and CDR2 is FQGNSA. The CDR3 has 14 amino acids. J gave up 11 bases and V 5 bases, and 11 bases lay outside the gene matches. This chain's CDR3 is CASSTSGRVGFQYF. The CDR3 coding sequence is TGTGCCAGCAGCACTAGCGGCAGGGTCGGCTTTCAGTACTTC. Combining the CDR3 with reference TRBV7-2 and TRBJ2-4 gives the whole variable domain GAGVSQSPSNKVTEKGKDVELRCDPISGHTALYWYRQSLGQGLEFLIYFQGNSAPDKSGLPSDRFSAERTGGSVSTLTIQRTQQEDSAVYLCASSTSGRVGFQYFGAGTRLSVL.

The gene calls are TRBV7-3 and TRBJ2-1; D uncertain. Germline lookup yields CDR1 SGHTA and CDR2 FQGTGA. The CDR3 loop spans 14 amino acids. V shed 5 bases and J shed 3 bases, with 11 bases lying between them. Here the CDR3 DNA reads TGTGCCAGCAGCCCCGGATCCTACTACAATGAGCAGTTCTTC. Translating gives CASSPGSYYNEQFF.

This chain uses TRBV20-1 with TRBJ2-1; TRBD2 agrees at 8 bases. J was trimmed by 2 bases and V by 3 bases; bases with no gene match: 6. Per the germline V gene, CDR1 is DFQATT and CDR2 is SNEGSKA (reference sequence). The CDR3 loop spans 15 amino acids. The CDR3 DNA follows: TGCAGTGCTAGGATTTTACTAGCGGCCTACAATGAGCAGTTCTTC. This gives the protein CSARILLAAYNEQFF.

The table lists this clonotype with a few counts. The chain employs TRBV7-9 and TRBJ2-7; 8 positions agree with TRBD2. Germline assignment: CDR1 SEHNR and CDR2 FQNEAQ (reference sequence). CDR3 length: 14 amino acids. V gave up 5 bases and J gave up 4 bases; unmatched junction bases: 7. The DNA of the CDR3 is TGTGCCAGCAGCCTGGGACTAGAGGGATACGAGCAGTACTTC. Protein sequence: CASSLGLEGYEQYF.

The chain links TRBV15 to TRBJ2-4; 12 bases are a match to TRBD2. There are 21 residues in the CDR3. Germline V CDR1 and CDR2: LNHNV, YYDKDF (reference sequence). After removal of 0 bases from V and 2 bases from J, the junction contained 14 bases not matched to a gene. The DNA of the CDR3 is TGTGCCACCAGCAGAGATCCGGCGACTAGCGGGAGAGCCGGGTCCAAAAACATTCAGTACTTC. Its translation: CATSRDPATSGRAGSKNIQYF.

CDR3 sequence: CASSERPADYYNEQFF. The CDR3 DNA is TGTGCCAGCAGTGAAAGACCAGCGGACTACTACAATGAGCAGTTCTTC. The J gene is TRBJ2-1, the V gene TRBV6-1, with D possibly matching TRBD2 (6 bases). Deletions cut 2 bases from V and 3 bases from J, with 14 bases between. The CDR3 extends over 16 amino acids. Germline CDR1 MNHNS, CDR2 SASEGT.

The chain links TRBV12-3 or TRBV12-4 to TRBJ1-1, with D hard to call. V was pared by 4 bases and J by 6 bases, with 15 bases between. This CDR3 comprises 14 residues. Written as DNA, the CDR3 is TGTGCCAGCAGTTCTACGGTCGGCGGGGCTGAAGCTTTCTTT. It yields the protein CASSSTVGGAEAFF.

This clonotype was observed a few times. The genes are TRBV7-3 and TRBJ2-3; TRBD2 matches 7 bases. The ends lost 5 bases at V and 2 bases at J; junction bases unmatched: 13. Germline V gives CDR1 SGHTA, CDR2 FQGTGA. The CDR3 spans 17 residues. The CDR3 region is CASSLGGGLPSTDTQYF. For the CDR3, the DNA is TGTGCCAGCAGCCTTGGGGGGGGACTACCCTCCACAGATACGCAGTATTTT.

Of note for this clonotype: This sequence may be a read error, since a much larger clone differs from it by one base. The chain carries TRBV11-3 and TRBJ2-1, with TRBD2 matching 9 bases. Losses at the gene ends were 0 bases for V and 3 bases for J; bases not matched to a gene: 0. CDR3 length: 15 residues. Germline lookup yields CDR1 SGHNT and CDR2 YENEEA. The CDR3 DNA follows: TGTGCCAGCAGCTTAGAGACTAGCGGCTACAATGAGCAGTTCTTC. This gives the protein CASSLETSGYNEQFF.

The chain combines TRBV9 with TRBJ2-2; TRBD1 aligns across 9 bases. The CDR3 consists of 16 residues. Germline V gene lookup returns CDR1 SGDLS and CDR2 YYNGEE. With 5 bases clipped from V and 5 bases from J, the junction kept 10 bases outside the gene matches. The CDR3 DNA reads TGTGCCAGCAGTGTCCGGGACAGGGAAGAAACCGGGGAGCTGTTTTTT. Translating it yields CASSVRDREETGELFF.

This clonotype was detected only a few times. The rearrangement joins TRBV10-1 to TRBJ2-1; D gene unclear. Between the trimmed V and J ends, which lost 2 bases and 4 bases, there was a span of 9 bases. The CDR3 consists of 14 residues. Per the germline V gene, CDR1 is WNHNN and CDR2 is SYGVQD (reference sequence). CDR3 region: CASSEPPRYNEQFF. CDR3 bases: TGCGCCAGCAGTGAGCCCCCGCGGTACAATGAGCAGTTCTTC.

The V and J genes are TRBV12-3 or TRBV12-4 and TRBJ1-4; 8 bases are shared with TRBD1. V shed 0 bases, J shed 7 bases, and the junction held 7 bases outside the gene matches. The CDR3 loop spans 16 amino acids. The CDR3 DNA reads TGTGCCAGCAGTTTAGCTCCAGGGGGCCCGGTTGAAAAACTGTTTTTT. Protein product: CASSLAPGGPVEKLFF.

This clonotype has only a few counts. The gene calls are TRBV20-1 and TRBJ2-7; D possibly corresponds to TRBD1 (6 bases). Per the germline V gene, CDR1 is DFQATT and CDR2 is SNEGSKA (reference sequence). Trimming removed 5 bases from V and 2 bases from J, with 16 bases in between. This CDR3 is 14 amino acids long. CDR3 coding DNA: TGCAGTGCTCAACACGGGACACCCACCTACGAGCAGTACTTC. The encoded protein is CSAQHGTPTYEQYF.